This TCR beta chain was sequenced during a study of CD8+ T cells in alopecia areata. Background on the study: Patients in the treated group were given tofacitinib by mouth, 5 to 10 mg twice a day.

Extraction and reverse transcription of RNA yielded cDNA as the sequencing template. Some clones are missing from TCRdb's copy, which holds only in-frame ones; the method was immunoSEQ multiplex PCR. In the table there are roughly 130,000 clones, roughly 58% of which are singletons. The CDR3 has 14 amino acids. V was cut by 6 bases and J by 1 base, with 10 bases left in between. In germline, CDR1 is MNHEY, CDR2 SMNVEV (reference sequence). Notes on this clone: The antigen is undetermined.

General study findings and limits: Possibly because of HLA-related factors, TCR sharing was less clear across patients than in mice.

This chain connects TRBV27 to TRBJ1-5, with D possibly TRBD1 on 5 matching bases. This clonotype was obtained from a human donor with alopecia areata. The sample in question was CD4+ T cells sorted from blood, obtained at week 0. The CDR3 reads CASRNRDSNQPQHF. The CDR3 DNA reads TGTGCCAGCAGAAACCGGGACAGCAATCAGCCCCAGCATTTT.